Listed here are 11 T cell receptor beta chains from one sample, sequenced in a study of blood T cells in healthy people across ages. A second PCR of 7 to 11 cycles used a sample-barcoded 5' primer and a J-beta primer mix. Each CDR3 protein is one row after TCRdb ran MiXCR on the 5' RACE reads. This sample yields about 1,400,000 distinct CDR3 sequences, of which around 42% are seen a single time; 7% to 9% belongs to the top ten. The sequenced sample was blood. Receptors originate from a young woman in good health.

The chain joins TRBV27 to TRBJ2-6, with D unclear. Germline assignment: CDR1 MNHEY and CDR2 SMNVEV (reference sequence). The ends were cut back, 8 bases at V and 2 bases at J, with 10 bases in the middle. This CDR3 contains 14 residues. For the CDR3, the DNA is TGTGCCAGCCGAAACGTGCCTGGGGCCAACGTCCTGACTTTC. This encodes CASRNVPGANVLTF.

The chain joins TRBV6-5 to TRBJ1-4, with 10 nucleotides matching TRBD1. V trimming: 0 bases; J trimming: 9 bases; junction bases outside the gene matches: 4. Germline assignment: CDR1 MNHEY and CDR2 SVGAGI. This CDR3 spans 15 amino acids. In DNA form, the CDR3 reads TGTGCCAGCAGTTACTCAGGGACAGGGGTTAAAAAACTGTTTTTT. Translated: CASSYSGTGVKKLFF.

This clonotype was picked up a small number of times. This rearrangement joins TRBV20-1 to TRBJ2-3, with a tentative D call TRBD2 (6 bases). The germline gives CDR1 DFQATT, CDR2 SNEGSKA (reference sequence). The germline V and J ends were trimmed by 3 bases and 2 bases, with 12 bases remaining between them. This CDR3 is 14 amino acids long. CDR3 sequence reads: CSASFGGNTDTQYF. The CDR3 nucleotides read TGCAGTGCTAGTTTCGGGGGAAACACAGATACGCAGTATTTT.

This clonotype has only a few counts. This chain links TRBV27 with TRBJ2-1; D remains unclear. The ends were cut back, 0 bases at V and 4 bases at J, with 7 bases in the middle. The CDR3 covers 14 residues. Germline loops: CDR1 MNHEY, CDR2 SMNVEV (reference sequence). The CDR3, as DNA: TGTGCCAGCAGTTTATCGTTGCGGTACAATGAGCAGTTCTTC. Amino acid sequence: CASSLSLRYNEQFF.

The genes are TRBV7-8 and TRBJ2-5; 9 bases line up with TRBD1. The CDR3 loop spans 15 amino acids. The germline V gene encodes CDR1 SGHVS and CDR2 FQNEAQ. J gave up 11 bases and V 4 bases, and 14 bases lay outside the gene matches. The CDR3 DNA reads TGTGCCAGCAGCTCCGGGACAGGGAGATACAATGAGCAGTACTTC. Amino acid sequence: CASSSGTGRYNEQYF.

The chain has TRBV6-5 and TRBJ2-1; 9 nucleotides align to TRBD2. Germline CDR1 is MNHEY and CDR2 is SVGAGI. This CDR3 contains 19 residues. The V gene end was trimmed by 2 bases and the J gene end by 7 bases; junction bases not matched to a gene: 18. The CDR3 DNA follows: TGTGCCAGCAGTTACCCCCGGGTAGCGGGGGCCCGTCACCTTAATGAGCAGTTCTTC. Its translation is CASSYPRVAGARHLNEQFF.

The gene calls are TRBV10-3 and TRBJ2-3; 12 nucleotides align to TRBD2. The CDR3 totals 19 residues. Unmatched junction bases numbered 13, after V lost 4 bases and J lost 2 bases. Per germline, CDR1 ENHRY and CDR2 SYGVKD. The CDR3: CAISGPPWTSGDSTDTQYF. The CDR3 region has the DNA TGTGCCATCAGTGGGCCCCCCTGGACTAGCGGGGATTCCACAGATACGCAGTATTTT.

As concerns this clonotype: Germline is not matched at one junction end, which may reflect a read error. The chain links TRBV20-1 to TRBJ1-6, with 8 nucleotides matching TRBD1. The germline V gene encodes CDR1 DFQATT and CDR2 SNEGSKA (reference sequence). The CDR3 has 15 amino acids. CDR3 coding DNA: TGCAGTGCTAACCCCGACAGGGGTAACAATTCACCCCCCCACTTT. Protein sequence: CSANPDRGNNSPPHF.

The chain employs TRBV24-1 and TRBJ2-7; 15 bases align to TRBD2. Germline V CDR1 and CDR2: KGHDR, SFDVKD. The CDR3 totals 19 residues. V was clipped by 3 bases and J by 2 bases; unmatched bases: 10. The CDR3 is CATSDHGLAGGPSPYEQYF. The CDR3, as DNA: TGTGCCACCAGTGATCACGGACTAGCGGGAGGGCCGTCCCCCTACGAGCAGTACTTC.

J is TRBJ1-5 and V is TRBV27; 7 bases are shared with TRBD1. The CDR3 is 17 residues long. With 5 bases clipped from V and 1 base from J, the junction kept 11 bases outside the gene matches. Germline CDR1 and CDR2: MNHEY and SMNVEV (reference sequence). The CDR3 DNA follows: TGTGCCAGCAGTCCCCGACAGGGAGATTGGAGCAATCAGCCCCAGCATTTT. Translating gives CASSPRQGDWSNQPQHF.

This clonotype was detected a few times. V gene TRBV25-1 combines with J gene TRBJ2-3; 9 bases are shared with TRBD2. The CDR3 runs to 15 residues. Trimming at V came to 4 bases and at J to 2 bases, leaving 4 bases not matched to a gene. Germline loops: CDR1 MGHDK, CDR2 SYGVNS. This chain's CDR3 is CASSGSGGNTDTQYF. CDR3 DNA: TGTGCCAGCAGTGGGAGCGGGGGGAACACAGATACGCAGTATTTT.